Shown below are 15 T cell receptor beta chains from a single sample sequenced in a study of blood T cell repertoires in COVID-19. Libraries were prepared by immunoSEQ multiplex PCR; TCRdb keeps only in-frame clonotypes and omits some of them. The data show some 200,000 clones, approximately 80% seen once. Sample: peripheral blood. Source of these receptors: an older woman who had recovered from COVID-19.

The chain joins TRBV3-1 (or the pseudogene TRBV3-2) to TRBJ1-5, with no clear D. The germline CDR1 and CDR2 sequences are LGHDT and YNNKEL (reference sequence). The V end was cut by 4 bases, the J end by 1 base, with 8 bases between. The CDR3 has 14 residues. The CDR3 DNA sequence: TGTGCCAGCAGCCCCGTACAAAGCAATCAGCCCCAGCATTTT. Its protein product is CASSPVQSNQPQHF.

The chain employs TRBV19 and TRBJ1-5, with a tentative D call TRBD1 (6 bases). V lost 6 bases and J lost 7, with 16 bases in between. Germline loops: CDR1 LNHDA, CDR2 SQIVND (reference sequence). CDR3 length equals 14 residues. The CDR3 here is CASSLTRGEQPQHF. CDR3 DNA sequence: TGTGCCAGTAGCCTCACCAGGGGAGAGCAGCCCCAGCATTTT.

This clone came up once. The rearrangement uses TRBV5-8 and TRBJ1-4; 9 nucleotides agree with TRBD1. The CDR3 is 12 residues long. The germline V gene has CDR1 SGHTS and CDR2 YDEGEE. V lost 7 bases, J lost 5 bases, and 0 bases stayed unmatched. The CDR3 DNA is TGTGCCAGCGGGACAGGGAATGAAAAACTGTTTTTT. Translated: CASGTGNEKLFF.

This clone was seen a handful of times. CDR3 nucleotides: TGTGCCAGCAGCTCTTCAGGGAATTCTAACTATGGCTACACCTTC. Its protein product is CASSSSGNSNYGYTF. The chain has TRBV5-4 and TRBJ1-2; D might be TRBD1 (5 bases). Per the germline V gene, CDR1 is SGHNT and CDR2 is YYREEE (reference sequence). The CDR3 has 15 residues. Between the trimmed V and J ends, which lost 3 bases and 0 bases, there was a span of 12 bases.

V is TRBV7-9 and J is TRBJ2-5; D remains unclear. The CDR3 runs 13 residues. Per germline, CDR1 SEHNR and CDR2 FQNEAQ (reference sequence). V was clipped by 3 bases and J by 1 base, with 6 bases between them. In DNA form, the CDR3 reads TGTGCCAGCAGCTTCGATAGCCAAGAGACCCAGTACTTC. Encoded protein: CASSFDSQETQYF.

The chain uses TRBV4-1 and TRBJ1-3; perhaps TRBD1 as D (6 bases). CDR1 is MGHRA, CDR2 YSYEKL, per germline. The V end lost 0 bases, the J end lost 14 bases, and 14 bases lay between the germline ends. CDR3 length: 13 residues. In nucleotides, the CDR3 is TGCGCCAGCAGCCAAGAACCGGGACACCCTGTATATTTT. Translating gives CASSQEPGHPVYF.

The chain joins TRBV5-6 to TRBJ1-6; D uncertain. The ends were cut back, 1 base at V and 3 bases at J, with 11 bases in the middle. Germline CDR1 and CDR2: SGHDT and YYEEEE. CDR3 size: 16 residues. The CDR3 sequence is CASSLWELLYNSPLHF. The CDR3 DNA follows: TGTGCCAGCAGCTTGTGGGAGCTCCTCTATAATTCACCCCTCCACTTT.

In DNA, the CDR3 is TGTGCCAGCTCACCCACTAGCGGGGGGGACTCCTACAATGAGCAGTTCTTC. This codes for CASSPTSGGDSYNEQFF. This rearrangement joins TRBV18 to TRBJ2-1; the match to TRBD2 covers 13 bases. Per germline, CDR1 KGHSH and CDR2 LQKENI. CDR3 length: 17 residues. The V segment lost 3 bases and the J segment 0 bases; nucleotides outside the gene matches: 2.

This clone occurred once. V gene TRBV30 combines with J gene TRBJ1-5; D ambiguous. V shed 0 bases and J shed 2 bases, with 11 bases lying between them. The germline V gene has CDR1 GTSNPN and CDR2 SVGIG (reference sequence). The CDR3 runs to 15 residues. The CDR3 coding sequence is TGTGCCTGGAGTGTATCAGGTTTTGGCAATCAGCCCCAGCATTTT. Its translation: CAWSVSGFGNQPQHF.

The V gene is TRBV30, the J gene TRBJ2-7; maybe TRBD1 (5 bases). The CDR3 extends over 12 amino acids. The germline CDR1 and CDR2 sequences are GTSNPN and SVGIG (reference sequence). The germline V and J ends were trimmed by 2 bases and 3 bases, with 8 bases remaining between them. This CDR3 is CAWSRGNYEQYF. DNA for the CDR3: TGTGCCTGGAGTAGGGGCAACTACGAGCAGTACTTC.

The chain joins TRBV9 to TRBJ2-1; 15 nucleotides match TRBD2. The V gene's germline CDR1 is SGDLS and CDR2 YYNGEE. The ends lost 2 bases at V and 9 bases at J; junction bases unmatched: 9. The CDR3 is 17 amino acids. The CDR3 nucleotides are TGTGCCAGCAGCGTTTCCCCGGGACTAGCGGGGGGTGGTGAGCAGTTCTTC. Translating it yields CASSVSPGLAGGGEQFF. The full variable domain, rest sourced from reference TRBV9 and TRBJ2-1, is DSGVTQTPKHLITATGQRVTLRCSPRSGDLSVYWYQQSLDQGLQFLIQYYNGEERAKGNILERFSAQQFPDLHSELNLSSLELGDSALYFCASSVSPGLAGGGEQFFGPGTRLTVL.

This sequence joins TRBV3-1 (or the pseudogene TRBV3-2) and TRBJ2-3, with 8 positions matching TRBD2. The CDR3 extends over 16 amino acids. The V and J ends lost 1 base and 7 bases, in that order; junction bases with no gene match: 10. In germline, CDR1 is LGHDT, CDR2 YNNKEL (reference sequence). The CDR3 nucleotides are TGTGCCAGCAGCCAAGTGCGGGGGGCGCCCGGTAATACGCAGTATTTT. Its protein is CASSQVRGAPGNTQYF.

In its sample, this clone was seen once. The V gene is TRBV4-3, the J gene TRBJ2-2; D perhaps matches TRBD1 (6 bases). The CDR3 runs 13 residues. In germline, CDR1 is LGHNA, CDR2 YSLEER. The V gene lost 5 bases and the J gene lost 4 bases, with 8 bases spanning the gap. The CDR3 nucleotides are TGCGCCAGCAGCTTACAGGGCACCGGGGAGCTGTTTTTT. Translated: CASSLQGTGELFF.

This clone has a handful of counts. In nucleotides, the CDR3 is TGTGCCAGCAACCGCTGGACATCTCAGCCCCAGCATTTT. The encoded protein is CASNRWTSQPQHF. The V and J genes are TRBV19 and TRBJ1-5, with D perhaps matching TRBD1 (5 bases). Germline V gene lookup returns CDR1 LNHDA and CDR2 SQIVND (reference sequence). The CDR3 totals 13 residues. V lost 9 bases and J lost 6, with 15 bases in between.

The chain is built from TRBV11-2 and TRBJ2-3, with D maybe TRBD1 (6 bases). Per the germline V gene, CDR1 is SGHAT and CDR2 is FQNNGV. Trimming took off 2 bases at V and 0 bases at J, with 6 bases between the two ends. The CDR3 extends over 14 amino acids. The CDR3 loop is CASSLTGSTDTQYF. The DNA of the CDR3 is TGTGCCAGCAGCTTAACAGGGAGCACAGATACGCAGTATTTT.